The rows below give T cell receptor beta chains drawn from one sample of a study of lymphopenia after photon versus proton radiotherapy. Measured with immunoSEQ multiplex PCR; TCRdb has only the in-frame clones, and not every one. The sample includes roughly 150,000 clones, approximately 90% of them seen just once. The material sequenced was peripheral blood, taken from a patient treated with photon-based radiotherapy. These receptors all come from a man aged 50 to 59 with gastric cancer. The CDR3 runs from the conserved cysteine through the conserved F or W. The D gene is left open where the match is weak. Size is stated for part of the rows, as once, few or many counts, or as a class when the clone is expanded.

d_gene | j_gene | v_gene | abundance | CDR3aa | CDR3nt
. | TRBJ1-4 | TRBV30 | . | CAWRGTGRGEKLFF | TGTGCCTGGAGGGGAACGGGGCGAGGGGAAAAACTGTTTTTT
. | TRBJ2-5 | TRBV11-3 | once | CASSSRGGMEETQYF | TGTGCCAGCAGCTCCAGGGGGGGGATGGAAGAGACCCAGTACTTC
. | TRBJ1-5 | TRBV5-1 | . | CASSLEGGSNQPQHF | TGCGCCAGCAGCTTGGAGGGGGGATCTAATCAGCCCCAGCATTTT
. | TRBJ2-5 | TRBV7-6 | . | CASSLGPGQETQYF | TGTGCCAGCAGCTTAGGACCAGGGCAAGAGACCCAGTACTTC
. | TRBJ2-1 | TRBV27 | . | CASSFWGEQFF | TGTGCCAGCAGTTTTTGGGGTGAGCAGTTCTTC
. | TRBJ1-2 | TRBV30 | . | CAWTEHAGKGYTF | TGTGCCTGGACTGAACATGCCGGCAAAGGCTACACCTTC
TRBD1 | TRBJ1-1 | TRBV18 | . | CASSHTMDRGNTEAFF | TGTGCCAGCTCCCACACTATGGACAGGGGGAACACTGAAGCTTTCTTT
. | TRBJ1-5 | TRBV7-2 | . | CASSVARPNQPQHF | TGTGCCAGCAGCGTTGCTCGTCCTAATCAGCCCCAGCATTTT
. | TRBJ1-2 | TRBV19 | once | CASSIQGIDGYTF | TGTGCCAGTAGTATACAAGGAATTGATGGCTACACCTTC
TRBD1 | TRBJ1-4 | TRBV5-1 | . | CASSPDRAYEKLFF | TGCGCCAGCAGCCCGGACAGGGCTTATGAAAAACTGTTTTTT
. | TRBJ2-5 | TRBV5-4 | . | CASSSDRKETQYF | TGTGCCAGCAGCAGTGACAGGAAAGAGACCCAGTACTTC
. | TRBJ2-5 | TRBV28 | few | CATRDQETQYF | TGTGCCACACGGGACCAAGAGACCCAGTACTTC
TRBD2 | TRBJ2-5 | TRBV5-6 | . | CASSFSPSGSYGETQYF | TGTGCCAGCAGCTTCAGCCCTAGCGGGAGTTATGGAGAGACCCAGTACTTC
. | TRBJ2-2 | TRBV5-1 | . | CASSSSGFTGELFF | TGCGCCAGCAGCTCATCGGGGTTCACCGGGGAGCTGTTTTTT
. | TRBJ2-4 | TRBV5-1 | once | CASSLGAAKAKNIQYF | TGCGCCAGCAGCCTCGGCGCGGCAAAAGCCAAAAACATTCAGTACTTC
TRBD1 | TRBJ2-6 | TRBV25-1 | . | CASSTNRGLSSGANVLTF | TGTGCCAGCAGTACTAACAGGGGGCTAAGCTCTGGGGCCAACGTCCTGACTTTC
. | TRBJ1-1 | TRBV19 | . | CASSPRQSMNTEAFF | TGTGCCAGTAGTCCTAGACAGAGCATGAACACTGAAGCTTTCTTT
. | TRBJ2-1 | TRBV27 | . | CASSLRSSYNEQFF | TGTGCCAGCAGTTTAAGGAGTAGCTACAATGAGCAGTTCTTC
TRBD1 | TRBJ2-7 | TRBV6-1 | . | CASSEADRSSYEQYF | TGTGCCAGCAGTGAAGCGGACAGGAGCTCCTACGAGCAGTACTTC
. | TRBJ2-7 | TRBV9 | . | CASSVGGRGSYEQYF | TGTGCCAGCAGCGTAGGAGGGCGAGGGTCCTACGAGCAGTACTTC
. | TRBJ1-1 | TRBV6-5 | . | CASSSPGREAFF | TGTGCCAGCAGTTCCCCGGGACGAGAAGCTTTCTTT
. | TRBJ2-2 | TRBV19 | few | CASSIWSANTGELFF | TGTGCCAGTAGTATATGGAGCGCGAACACCGGGGAGCTGTTTTTT
. | TRBJ2-3 | TRBV27 | once | CASSYSVTDTQYF | TGTGCCAGCAGTTATTCAGTCACAGATACGCAGTATTTT
TRBD2 | TRBJ2-1 | TRBV5-4 | . | CASSSTSGSYNEQFF | TGTGCCAGCAGCTCTACTAGCGGGAGTTACAATGAGCAGTTCTTC
TRBD1 | TRBJ1-4 | TRBV11-2 | . | CASSLPQGGGEKLFF | TGTGCCAGCAGCTTACCGCAGGGGGGAGGTGAAAAACTGTTTTTT
. | TRBJ2-3 | TRBV28 | . | CASSSPDRRDTDTQYF | TGTGCCAGCAGTTCTCCAGACAGGAGAGACACAGATACGCAGTATTTT
. | TRBJ2-2 | TRBV12-1 | . | CVCPGELFF | TGTGTATGTCCCGGGGAGCTGTTTTTT